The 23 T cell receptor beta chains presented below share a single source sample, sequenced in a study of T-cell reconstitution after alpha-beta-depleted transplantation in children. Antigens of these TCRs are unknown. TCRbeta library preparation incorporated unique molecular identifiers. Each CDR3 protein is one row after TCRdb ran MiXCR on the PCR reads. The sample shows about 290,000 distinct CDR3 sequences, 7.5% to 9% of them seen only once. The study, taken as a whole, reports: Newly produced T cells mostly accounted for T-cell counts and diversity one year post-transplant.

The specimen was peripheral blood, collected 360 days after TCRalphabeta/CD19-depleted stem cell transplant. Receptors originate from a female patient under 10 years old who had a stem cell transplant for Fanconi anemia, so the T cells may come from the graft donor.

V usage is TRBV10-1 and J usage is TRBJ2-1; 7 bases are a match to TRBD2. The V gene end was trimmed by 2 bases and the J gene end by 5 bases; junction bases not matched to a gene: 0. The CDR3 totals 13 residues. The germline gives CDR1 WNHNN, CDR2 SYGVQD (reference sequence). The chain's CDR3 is CASSEGGDNEQFF. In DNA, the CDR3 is TGCGCCAGCAGTGAGGGGGGGGACAATGAGCAGTTCTTC.

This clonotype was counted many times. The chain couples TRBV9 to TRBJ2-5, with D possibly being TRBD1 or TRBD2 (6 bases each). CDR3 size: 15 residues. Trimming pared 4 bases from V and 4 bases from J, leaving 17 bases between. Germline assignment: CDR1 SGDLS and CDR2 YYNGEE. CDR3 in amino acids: CASSPGTLGGETQYF. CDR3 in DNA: TGTGCCAGCAGCCCTGGGACACTCGGGGGAGAGACCCAGTACTTC.

DNA for the CDR3: TGCGCCAGCAGCTTGGACACCGGACAGGGGGCGCGGGTAGTAGGCTACACCTTC. Its translation is CASSLDTGQGARVVGYTF. The chain recombines TRBV5-1 with TRBJ1-2; 11 bases agree with TRBD1. Germline assignment: CDR1 SGHRS and CDR2 YFSETQ. CDR3 size: 18 residues. Losses at the gene ends were 0 bases for V and 8 bases for J; bases not matched to a gene: 15.

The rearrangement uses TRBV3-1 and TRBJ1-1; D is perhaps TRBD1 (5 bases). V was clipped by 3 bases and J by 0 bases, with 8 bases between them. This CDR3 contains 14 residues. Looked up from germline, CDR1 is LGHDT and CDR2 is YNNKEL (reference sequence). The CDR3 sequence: CASSHAGLNTEAFF. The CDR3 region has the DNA TGTGCCAGCAGCCATGCAGGGTTGAACACTGAAGCTTTCTTT.

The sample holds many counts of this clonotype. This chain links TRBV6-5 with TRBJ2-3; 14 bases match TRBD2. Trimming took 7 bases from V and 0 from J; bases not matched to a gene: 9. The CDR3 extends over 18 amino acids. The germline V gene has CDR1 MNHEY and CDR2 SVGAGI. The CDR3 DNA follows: TGTGCCAGCAACCGACTAGCGGGAGGGCCTTCTAGCACAGATACGCAGTATTTT. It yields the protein CASNRLAGGPSSTDTQYF.

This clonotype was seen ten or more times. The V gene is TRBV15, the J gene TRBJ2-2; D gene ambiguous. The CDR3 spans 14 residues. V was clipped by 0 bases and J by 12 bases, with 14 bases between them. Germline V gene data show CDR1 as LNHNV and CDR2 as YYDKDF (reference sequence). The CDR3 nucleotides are TGTGCCACCAGCAGAGATAAATGGCTCCCTCAGCTGTTTTTT. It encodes CATSRDKWLPQLFF.

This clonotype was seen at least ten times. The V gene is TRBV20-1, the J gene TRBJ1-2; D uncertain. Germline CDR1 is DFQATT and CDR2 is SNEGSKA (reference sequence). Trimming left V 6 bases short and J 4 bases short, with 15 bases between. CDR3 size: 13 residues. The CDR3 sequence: CSADGRRSYGYTF. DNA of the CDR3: TGCAGTGCCGACGGACGCCGGAGCTATGGCTACACCTTC.

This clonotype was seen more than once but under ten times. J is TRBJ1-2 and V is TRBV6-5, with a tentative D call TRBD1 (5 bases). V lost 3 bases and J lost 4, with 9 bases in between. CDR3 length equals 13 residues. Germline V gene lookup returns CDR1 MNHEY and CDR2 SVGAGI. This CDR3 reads CASSYYGAYGYTF. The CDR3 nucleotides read TGTGCCAGCAGTTATTATGGGGCCTATGGCTACACCTTC.

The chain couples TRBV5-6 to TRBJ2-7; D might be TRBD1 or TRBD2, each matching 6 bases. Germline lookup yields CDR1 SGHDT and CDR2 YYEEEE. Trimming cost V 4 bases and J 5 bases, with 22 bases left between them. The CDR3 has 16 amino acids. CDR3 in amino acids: CASSAPGARGGNEQYV. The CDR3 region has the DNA TGTGCCAGCAGCGCACCAGGGGCGCGGGGAGGTAACGAGCAGTACGTC.

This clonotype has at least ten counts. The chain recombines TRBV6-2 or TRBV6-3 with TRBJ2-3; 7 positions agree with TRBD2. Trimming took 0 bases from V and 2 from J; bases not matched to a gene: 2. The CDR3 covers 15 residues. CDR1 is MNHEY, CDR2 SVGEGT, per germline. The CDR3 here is CASSYSRENTDTQYF. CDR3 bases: TGTGCCAGCAGTTACTCGCGGGAGAACACAGATACGCAGTATTTT.

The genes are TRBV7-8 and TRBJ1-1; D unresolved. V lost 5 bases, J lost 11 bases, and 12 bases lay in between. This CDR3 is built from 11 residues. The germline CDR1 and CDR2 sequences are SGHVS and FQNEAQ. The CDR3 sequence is CASSIGLRAFF. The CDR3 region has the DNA TGTGCCAGCAGCATTGGCCTCCGGGCTTTCTTT.

The CDR3 region is CSASTGNYGYTF. As DNA, the CDR3 is TGCAGTGCTAGCACAGGGAACTATGGCTACACCTTC. The chain employs TRBV20-1 and TRBJ1-2, with a tentative D call TRBD1 (6 bases). CDR3 length: 12 residues. With 3 bases removed from V and 2 bases from J, the gap between germline ends came to 7 bases. Germline lookup yields CDR1 DFQATT and CDR2 SNEGSKA (reference sequence).

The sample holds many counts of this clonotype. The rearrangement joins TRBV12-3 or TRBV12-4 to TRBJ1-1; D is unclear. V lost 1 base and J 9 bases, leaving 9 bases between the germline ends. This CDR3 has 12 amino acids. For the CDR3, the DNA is TGTGCCAGCAGTTTAGGGCCCCCTCAAGCTTTCTTT. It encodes CASSLGPPQAFF.

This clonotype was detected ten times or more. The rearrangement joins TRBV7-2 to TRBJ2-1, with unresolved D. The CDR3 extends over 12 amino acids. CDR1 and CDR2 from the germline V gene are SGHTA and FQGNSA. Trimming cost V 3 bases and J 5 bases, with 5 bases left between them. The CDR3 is CASSFFDNEQFF. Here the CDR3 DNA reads TGTGCCAGCAGCTTTTTTGACAATGAGCAGTTCTTC.

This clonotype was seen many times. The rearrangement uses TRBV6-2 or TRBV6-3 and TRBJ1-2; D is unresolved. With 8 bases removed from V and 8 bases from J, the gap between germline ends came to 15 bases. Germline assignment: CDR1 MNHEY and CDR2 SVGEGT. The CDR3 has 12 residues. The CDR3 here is CASLARLDGYTF. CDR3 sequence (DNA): TGTGCCAGCTTGGCGCGACTGGACGGCTACACCTTC.

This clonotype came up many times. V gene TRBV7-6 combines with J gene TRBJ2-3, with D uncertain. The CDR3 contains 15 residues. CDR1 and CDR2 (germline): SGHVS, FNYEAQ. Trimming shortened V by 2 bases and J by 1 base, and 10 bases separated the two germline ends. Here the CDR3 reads CASSLWAGGTDTQYF. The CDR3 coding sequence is TGTGCCAGCAGCTTATGGGCTGGGGGCACAGATACGCAGTATTTT.

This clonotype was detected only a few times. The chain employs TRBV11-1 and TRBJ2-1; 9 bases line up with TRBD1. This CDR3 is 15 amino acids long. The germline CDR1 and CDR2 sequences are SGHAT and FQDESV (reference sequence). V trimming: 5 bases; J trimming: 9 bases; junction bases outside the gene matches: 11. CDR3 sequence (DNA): TGTGCCAGCAGCATCGACAGGGGGGCATTGGTTGAGCAGTTCTTC. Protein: CASSIDRGALVEQFF.

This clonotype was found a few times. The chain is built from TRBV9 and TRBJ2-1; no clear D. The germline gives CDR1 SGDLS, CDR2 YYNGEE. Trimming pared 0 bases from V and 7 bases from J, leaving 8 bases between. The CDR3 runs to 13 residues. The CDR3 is CASSVGVANEQFF. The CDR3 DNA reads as TGTGCCAGCAGCGTAGGTGTGGCGAATGAGCAGTTCTTC.

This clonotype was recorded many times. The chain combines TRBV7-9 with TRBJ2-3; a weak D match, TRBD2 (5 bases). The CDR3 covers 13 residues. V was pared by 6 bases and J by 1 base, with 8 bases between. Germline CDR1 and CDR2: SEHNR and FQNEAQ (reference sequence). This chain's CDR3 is CASSWRGTDTQYF. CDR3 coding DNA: TGTGCCAGCAGTTGGCGGGGCACAGATACGCAGTATTTT.

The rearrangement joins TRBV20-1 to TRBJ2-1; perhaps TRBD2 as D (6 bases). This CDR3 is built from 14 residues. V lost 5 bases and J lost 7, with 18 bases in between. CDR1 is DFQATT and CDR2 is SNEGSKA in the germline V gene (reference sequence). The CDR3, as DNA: TGCAGTGCTGACGAACTAGCCGGGTTTAATGAGCAGTTCTTC. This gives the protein CSADELAGFNEQFF.

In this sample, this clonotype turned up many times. CDR3 loop: CSVEGRDINGELFF. The CDR3 DNA is TGCAGCGTTGAAGGCAGGGACATAAACGGGGAGCTGTTTTTT. The V and J genes are TRBV29-1 and TRBJ2-2, with a tentative D call TRBD1 (6 bases). In germline, CDR1 is SQVTM, CDR2 ANQGSEA. V dropped 1 base and J dropped 7 bases, with 13 bases sitting between them. CDR3 length: 14 residues.

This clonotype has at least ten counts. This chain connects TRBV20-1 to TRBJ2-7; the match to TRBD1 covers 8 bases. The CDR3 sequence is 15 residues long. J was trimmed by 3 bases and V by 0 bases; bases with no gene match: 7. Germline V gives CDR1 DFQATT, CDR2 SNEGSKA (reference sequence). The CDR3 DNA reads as TGCAGTGCTAGAGAAGGAACAGGGGGAGGCTACGAGCAGTACGTC. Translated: CSAREGTGGGYEQYV.

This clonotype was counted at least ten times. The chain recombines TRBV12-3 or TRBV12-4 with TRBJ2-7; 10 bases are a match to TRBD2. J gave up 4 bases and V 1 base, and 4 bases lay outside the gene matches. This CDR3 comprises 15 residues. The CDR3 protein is CASSLDVAGGYEQYV. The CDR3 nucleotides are TGTGCCAGCAGTTTAGATGTAGCGGGGGGATACGAGCAGTACGTC.